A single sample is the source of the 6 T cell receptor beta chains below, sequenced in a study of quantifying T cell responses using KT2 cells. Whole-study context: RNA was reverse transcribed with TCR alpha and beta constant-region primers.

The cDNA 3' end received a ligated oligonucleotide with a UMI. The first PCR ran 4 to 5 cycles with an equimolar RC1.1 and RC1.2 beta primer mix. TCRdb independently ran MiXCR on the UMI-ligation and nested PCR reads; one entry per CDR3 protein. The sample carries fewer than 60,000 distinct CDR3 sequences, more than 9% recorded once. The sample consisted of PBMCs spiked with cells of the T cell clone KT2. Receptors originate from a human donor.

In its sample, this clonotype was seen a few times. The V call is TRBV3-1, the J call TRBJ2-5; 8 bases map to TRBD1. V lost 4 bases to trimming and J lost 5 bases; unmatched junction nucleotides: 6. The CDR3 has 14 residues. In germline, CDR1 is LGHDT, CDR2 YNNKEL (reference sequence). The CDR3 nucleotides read TGTGCCAGCAGCCCTGCAGGGGGCTCGGAGACCCAGTACTTC. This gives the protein CASSPAGGSETQYF.

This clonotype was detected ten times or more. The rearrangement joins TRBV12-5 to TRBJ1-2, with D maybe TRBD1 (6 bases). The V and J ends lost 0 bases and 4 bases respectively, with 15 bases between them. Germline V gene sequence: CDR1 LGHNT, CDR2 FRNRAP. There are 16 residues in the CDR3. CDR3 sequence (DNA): TGTGCTAGTGGTTTGGTTGTAAGGACAGTCTCCTATGGCTACACCTTC. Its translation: CASGLVVRTVSYGYTF.

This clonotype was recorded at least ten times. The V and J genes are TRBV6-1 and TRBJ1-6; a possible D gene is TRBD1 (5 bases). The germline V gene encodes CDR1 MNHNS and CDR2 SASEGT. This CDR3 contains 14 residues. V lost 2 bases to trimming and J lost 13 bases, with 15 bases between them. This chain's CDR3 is CASSEQGPVGPLHF. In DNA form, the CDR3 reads TGTGCCAGCAGTGAACAGGGTCCGGTTGGGCCCCTCCACTTT.

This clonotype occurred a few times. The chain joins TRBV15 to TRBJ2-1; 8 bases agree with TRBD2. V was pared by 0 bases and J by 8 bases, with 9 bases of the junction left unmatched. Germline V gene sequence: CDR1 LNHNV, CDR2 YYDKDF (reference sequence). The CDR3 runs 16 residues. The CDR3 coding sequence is TGTGCCACCAGCAGAGATCGACTAGTCGGGGGGGATGAGCAGTTCTTC. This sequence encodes CATSRDRLVGGDEQFF.

The CDR3 is CASGQVWETQYF. The CDR3 DNA follows: TGTGCCTCCGGACAGGTTTGGGAGACCCAGTACTTC. The chain combines TRBV6-1 with TRBJ2-5, with TRBD1 matching 7 bases. The CDR3 extends over 12 amino acids. Germline assignment: CDR1 MNHNS and CDR2 SASEGT. The V segment lost 11 bases and the J segment 5 bases; nucleotides outside the gene matches: 8.

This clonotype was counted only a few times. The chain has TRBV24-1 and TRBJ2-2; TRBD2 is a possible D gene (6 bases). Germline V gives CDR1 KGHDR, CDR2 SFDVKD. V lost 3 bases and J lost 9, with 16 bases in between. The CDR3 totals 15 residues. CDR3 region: CATSDRGRRHRELFF. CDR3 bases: TGTGCCACCAGTGATCGGGGGAGGAGGCACCGGGAGCTGTTTTTT.